What follows describes a single T cell receptor (beta chain). CD45RO-negative, CCR7-positively selected cells formed the naive CD8 fraction, excluding terminally differentiated effector memory CD45RA+ cells. This entry belongs to a study of shared clonotypes between healthy human individuals. The CDR3 covers 13 residues. V dropped 5 bases and J dropped 8 bases, with 16 bases sitting between them. Germline assignment: CDR1 GTSNPN and CDR2 SVGIG (reference sequence). Clones were read by immunoSEQ multiplex PCR, and TCRdb kept only the in-frame ones, dropping some. The sample shows around 600,000 clones, 95% of them seen only once.

Sequencing was done on a sample of naive CD8+ T cells sorted from blood. V is TRBV30 and J is TRBJ1-3; D uncertain. This receptor was obtained from a woman under 40 in good health. DNA for the CDR3: TGTGCCTGGGATTCTATCAAGGGAGACACCATATATTTT. It specifies CAWDSIKGDTIYF.